The 6 T cell receptor beta chains given below trace back to one sample, sequenced in a study of cytomegalovirus exposure and HLA in healthy donors. The PCR used 60 Vbeta and 13 Jbeta primers. The protocol was immunoSEQ multiplex PCR, while the TCRdb copy is restricted to in-frame clones and leaves out a portion. The data hold more than 55,000 clones, with around 83% observed a single time. Sequencing was performed on PBMCs. These receptors all come from a man aged 25-40 years in good health and CMV-seronegative.

This clone was counted a single time. The chain employs TRBV6-5 and TRBJ2-1; 7 bases are shared with TRBD2. CDR3 length: 15 residues. The V gene's germline CDR1 is MNHEY and CDR2 SVGAGI. J gave up 8 bases and V 5 bases, and 12 bases lay outside the gene matches. This CDR3 reads CASSRAGLKYYEQFF. The DNA for the CDR3 is TGTGCCAGCAGTCGCGCGGGACTAAAGTACTATGAGCAGTTCTTC.

The rearrangement joins TRBV19 to TRBJ2-3, with D possibly matching TRBD1 (6 bases). Germline CDR1 LNHDA, CDR2 SQIVND (reference sequence). Trimming left V 11 bases short and J 6 bases short, with 15 bases between. CDR3 length: 12 amino acids. The CDR3 nucleotides are TGTGCCTCAAAGGGACAAAGGGATACGCAGTATTTT. Amino acids: CASKGQRDTQYF.

This chain links TRBV28 with TRBJ2-2; D is ambiguous. The CDR3 has 14 residues. Looked up from germline, CDR1 is MDHEN and CDR2 is SYDVKM. The V end was cut by 2 bases, the J end by 3 bases, with 7 bases between. CDR3 nucleotide sequence: TGTGCCAGCAGTTTAGGCCGGGACACCGGGGAGCTGTTTTTT. Amino acid sequence: CASSLGRDTGELFF.

The chain is built from TRBV10-3 and TRBJ2-5; weak D call: TRBD2 (6 bases). Judging by the DNA end, TRBJ2-7 fits better; the J call may be wrong. The CDR3 covers 14 residues. Germline lookup yields CDR1 ENHRY and CDR2 SYGVKD. CDR3 in DNA: TGTGCCATCAGTGAGCCCGGGACTGCCTACGAGCAGTACTTC. It translates to CAISEPGTAYEQYF.

The rearrangement joins TRBV7-6 to TRBJ2-3, with a possible D match to TRBD2 (6 bases). The CDR3 spans 16 residues. Trimming removed 3 bases at V and 4 bases at J, with 17 bases between. CDR1 and CDR2 from the germline V gene are SGHVS and FNYEAQ. The CDR3 loop reads CASSFAGTQNPDTQYF. CDR3 DNA: TGTGCCAGCAGCTTCGCCGGGACTCAGAATCCAGATACGCAGTATTTT.

The rearrangement joins TRBV14 to TRBJ1-2; TRBD1 is a possible D gene (6 bases). This CDR3 is 15 amino acids long. Germline loops: CDR1 SGHDN, CDR2 FVKESK. V dropped 1 base and J dropped 7 bases, with 16 bases sitting between them. The chain's CDR3 is CASSQGAGGACGYTF. The CDR3 coding sequence is TGTGCCAGCAGCCAAGGGGCGGGGGGCGCCTGTGGCTACACCTTC.